This T cell receptor beta chain emerged from a study of blood T cell repertoires in COVID-19. Study as a whole: From the United States, Italy and Spain came samples of acute and convalescent COVID-19.

Repertoires were generated with immunoSEQ multiplex PCR, while TCRdb's copy carries only in-frame clones and drops some. This sample has approximately 280,000 clones; approximately 86% occur once, and the top ten carry over 2.5%. Trimming cost V 1 base and J 0 bases; bases outside gene matches: 3. This CDR3 contains 16 residues. CDR1 and CDR2 (germline): LGHNA, YNFKEQ. Cohort placement rested on clinical history that participants reported themselves. The sequencing sample was made of PBMCs or T cells enriched from blood (not recorded which). The receptor was derived from a woman in her late teens or twenties who had recovered from COVID-19. This chain uses TRBV4-2 with TRBJ1-3; 7 positions match TRBD1. The chain's CDR3 is CASSQGRQGSGNTIYF. CDR3 sequence (DNA): TGTGCCAGCAGCCAAGGAAGACAGGGCTCTGGAAACACCATATATTTT.